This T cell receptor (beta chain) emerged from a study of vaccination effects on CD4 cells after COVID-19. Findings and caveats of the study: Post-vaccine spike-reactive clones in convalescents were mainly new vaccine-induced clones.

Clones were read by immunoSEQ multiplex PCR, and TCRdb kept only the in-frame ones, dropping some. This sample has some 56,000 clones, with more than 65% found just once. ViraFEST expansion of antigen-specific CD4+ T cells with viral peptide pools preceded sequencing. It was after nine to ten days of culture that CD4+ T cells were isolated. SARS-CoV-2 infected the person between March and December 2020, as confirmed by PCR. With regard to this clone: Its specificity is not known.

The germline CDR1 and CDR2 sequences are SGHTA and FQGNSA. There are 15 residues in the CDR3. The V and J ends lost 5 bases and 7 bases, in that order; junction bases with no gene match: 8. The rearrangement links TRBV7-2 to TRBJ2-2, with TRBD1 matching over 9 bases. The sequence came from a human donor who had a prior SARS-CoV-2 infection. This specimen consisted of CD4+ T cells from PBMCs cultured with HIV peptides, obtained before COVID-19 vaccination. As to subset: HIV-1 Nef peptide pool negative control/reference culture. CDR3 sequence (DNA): TGTGCCAGCAGCCTGTCACAGGGGGCCATCGGGGAGCTGTTTTTT. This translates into CASSLSQGAIGELFF.